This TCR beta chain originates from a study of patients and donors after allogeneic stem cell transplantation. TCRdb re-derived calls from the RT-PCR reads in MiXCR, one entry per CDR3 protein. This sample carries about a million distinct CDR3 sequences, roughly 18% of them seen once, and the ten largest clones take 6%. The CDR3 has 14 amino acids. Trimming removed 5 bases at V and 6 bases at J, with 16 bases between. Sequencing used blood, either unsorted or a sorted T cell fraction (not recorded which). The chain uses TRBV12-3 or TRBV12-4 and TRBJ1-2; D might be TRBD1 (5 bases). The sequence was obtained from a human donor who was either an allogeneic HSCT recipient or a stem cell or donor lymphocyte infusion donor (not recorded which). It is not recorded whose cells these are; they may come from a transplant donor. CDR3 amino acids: CASSPSWGGDGYTF. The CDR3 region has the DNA TGTGCCAGCAGTCCCTCCTGGGGGGGTGATGGCTACACCTTC.